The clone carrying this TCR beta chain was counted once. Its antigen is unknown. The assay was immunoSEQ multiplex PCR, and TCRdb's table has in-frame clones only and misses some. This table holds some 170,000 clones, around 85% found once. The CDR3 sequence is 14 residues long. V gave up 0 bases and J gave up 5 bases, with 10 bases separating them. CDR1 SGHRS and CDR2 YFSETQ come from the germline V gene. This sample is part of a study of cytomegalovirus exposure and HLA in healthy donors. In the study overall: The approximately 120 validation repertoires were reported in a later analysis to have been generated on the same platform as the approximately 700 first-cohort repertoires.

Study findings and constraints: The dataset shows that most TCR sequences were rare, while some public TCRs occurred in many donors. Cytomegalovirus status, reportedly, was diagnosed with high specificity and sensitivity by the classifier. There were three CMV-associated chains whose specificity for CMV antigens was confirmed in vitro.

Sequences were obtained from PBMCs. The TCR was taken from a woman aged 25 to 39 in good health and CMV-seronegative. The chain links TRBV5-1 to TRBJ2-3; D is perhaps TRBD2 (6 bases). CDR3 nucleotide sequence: TGCGCCAGCAGCTTGGGTGCGGGGAAAGATACGCAGTATTTT. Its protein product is CASSLGAGKDTQYF.